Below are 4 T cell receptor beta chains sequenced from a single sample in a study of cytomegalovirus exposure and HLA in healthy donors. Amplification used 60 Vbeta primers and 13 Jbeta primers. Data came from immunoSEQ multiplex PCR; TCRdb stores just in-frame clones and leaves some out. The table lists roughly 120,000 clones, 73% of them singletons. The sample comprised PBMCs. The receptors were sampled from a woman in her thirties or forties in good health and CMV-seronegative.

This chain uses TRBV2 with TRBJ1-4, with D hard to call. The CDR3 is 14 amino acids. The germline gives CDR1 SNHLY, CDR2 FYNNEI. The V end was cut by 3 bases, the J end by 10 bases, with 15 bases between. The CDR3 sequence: CASSERVSGGKLFF. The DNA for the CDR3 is TGTGCCAGCAGTGAGAGGGTCTCGGGAGGAAAACTGTTTTTT. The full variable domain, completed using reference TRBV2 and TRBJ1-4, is EPEVTQTPSHQVTQMGQEVILRCVPISNHLYFYWYRQILGQKVEFLVSFYNNEISEKSEIFDDQFSVERPDGSNFTLKIRSTKLEDSAMYFCASSERVSGGKLFFGSGTQLSVL.

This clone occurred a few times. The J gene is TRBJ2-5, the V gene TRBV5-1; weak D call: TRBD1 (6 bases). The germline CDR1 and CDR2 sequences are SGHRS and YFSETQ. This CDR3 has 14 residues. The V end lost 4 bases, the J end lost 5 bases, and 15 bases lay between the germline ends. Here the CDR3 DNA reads TGCGCCAGCAGCGGGGCTGGGGGCTTGGAGACCCAGTACTTC. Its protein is CASSGAGGLETQYF.

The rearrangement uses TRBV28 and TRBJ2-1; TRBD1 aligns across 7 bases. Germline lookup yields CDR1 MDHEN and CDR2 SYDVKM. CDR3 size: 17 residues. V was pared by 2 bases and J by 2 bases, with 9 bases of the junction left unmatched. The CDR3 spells CASSLMVGQGAYNEQFF. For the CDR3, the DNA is TGTGCCAGCAGTTTAATGGTGGGGCAGGGGGCCTACAATGAGCAGTTCTTC. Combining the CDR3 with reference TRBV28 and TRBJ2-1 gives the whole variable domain DVKVTQSSRYLVKRTGEKVFLECVQDMDHENMFWYRQDPGLGLRLIYFSYDVKMKEKGDIPEGYSVSREKKERFSLILESASTNQTSMYLCASSLMVGQGAYNEQFFGPGTRLTVL.

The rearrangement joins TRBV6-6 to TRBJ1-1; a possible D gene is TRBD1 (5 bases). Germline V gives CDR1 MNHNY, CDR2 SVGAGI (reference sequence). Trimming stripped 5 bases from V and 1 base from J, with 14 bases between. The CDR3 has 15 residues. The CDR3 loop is CASSQTVTENTEAFF. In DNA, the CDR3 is TGTGCCAGCAGTCAGACAGTAACAGAGAACACTGAAGCTTTCTTT.